These T cell receptor beta chains were read from a single sample in a study of T cells expressing NK-cell markers. TCRdb re-called the 5' RACE reads and shows each CDR3 protein once, DNA omitted. Its clone listing holds 350,000 to 450,000 distinct CDR3 sequences. The sequencing input was blood T cells: a sorted CD56 or NKG2C T cell subset, CD4+ or CD8+ T cells, or bulk PBMC T cells (not recorded which). Receptors were obtained from a man aged 18 to 69 in good health. Both conserved end residues are part of each CDR3.

V	J	CDR3
TRBV27	TRBJ2-7	CASSFRTGGNEQYF
TRBV29-1	TRBJ2-1	CSVEGDGQLYNEQFF
TRBV20-1	TRBJ2-3	CSARESGGVKDTQYF
TRBV20-1	TRBJ1-5	CSAIPTPRGQQPQHF
TRBV6-1	TRBJ2-3	CASRTPGTGVSYTQYF
TRBV20-1	TRBJ2-2	CSARGLGTGELFF
TRBV5-1	TRBJ2-4	CASSLESSGGHLAKNIQYF
TRBV5-1	TRBJ1-2	CASSLEFRRRNYGYTF
TRBV6-1	TRBJ2-4	CASGTKNIQYF
TRBV3-1	TRBJ1-1	CASRGVTGGEAFF
TRBV28	TRBJ2-2	CASRSTGGRRTGELFF
TRBV7-2	TRBJ2-5	CASSRQRGVQETQYF
TRBV7-2	TRBJ2-7	CASSLRSGAYEQYF
TRBV4-1	TRBJ2-1	CASSQVAWGGSEQFF
TRBV28	TRBJ1-1	CASSFPGVGNTEAFF
TRBV12-3/TRBV12-4	TRBJ1-4	CASSSQGQWNAKLFF
TRBV7-3	TRBJ2-1	CASSLLGRDDEQFF
TRBV19	TRBJ2-7	CATKPEGKSYEQYF
TRBV12-3/TRBV12-4	TRBJ1-4	CASSAQLGEKLFF
TRBV7-2	TRBJ2-2	CASSPRLAGPTGELFF
TRBV20-1	TRBJ2-1	CSARGTSGSNNEQFF
TRBV6-1	TRBJ1-6	CASSGRQGANSPLHF
TRBV25-1	TRBJ1-1	CASSGSAAGAFF
TRBV25-1	TRBJ2-1	CASSDAGGSYNEQFF
TRBV18	TRBJ2-2	CASSPYLTGRRTGELFF
TRBV20-1	TRBJ1-1	CSASRQGLRTEAFF
TRBV27	TRBJ1-1	CASSPRGQGKSNTEAFF
TRBV27	TRBJ1-6	CASSLWGENSPLHF
TRBV14	TRBJ2-5	CASSPDRGLWETQYF
TRBV4-2	TRBJ2-5	CASSRGLAEQETQYF
TRBV14	TRBJ1-1	CASSQFSGGTEAFF
TRBV7-2	TRBJ1-2	CASSVKGVDGYTF
TRBV5-1	TRBJ2-1	CASSLATAGGGNEQFF
TRBV5-8	TRBJ2-5	CASTRGQGGIQETQYF
TRBV19	TRBJ1-1	CASSNLPGLVGAFF
TRBV20-1	TRBJ2-3	CSASRQQYSDTQYF
TRBV24-1	TRBJ1-1	CATSDCDRAVYTEAFF
TRBV29-1	TRBJ1-1	CSARDTYRLAFF
TRBV7-6	TRBJ1-1	CASSLRDRGPNEAFF
TRBV6-1	TRBJ1-1	CASTLDRLNTEAFF
TRBV12-3/TRBV12-4	TRBJ1-4	CACNRGGWEKLFF
TRBV29-1	TRBJ2-5	CSVESQFGRLGAETQYF
TRBV5-5	TRBJ2-1	CASSLRGQGFQEQFF
TRBV7-9	TRBJ1-1	CASSLSGAAEAFF
TRBV15	TRBJ2-3	CATSRAALPQDTQYF
TRBV5-1	TRBJ2-2	CASSLDLSRRNTGELFF
TRBV6-1	TRBJ1-5	CASTDRRNSNQPQHF
TRBV11-2	TRBJ1-4	CASSPISTTNEKLFF
TRBV11-2	TRBJ1-5	CASSRRTGYSNQPQHF
TRBV7-6	TRBJ2-5	CASSSTGTEQETQYF
TRBV7-3	TRBJ1-4	CASSLRRGEKLFF